This entry lists 6 T cell receptor beta chains sequenced from one sample in a study of shared clonotypes between healthy human individuals. CD45RO negativity and positive selection for CCR7 defined naive CD8 cells, a population that excluded terminally differentiated effector memory CD45RA+ cells. Clones were sequenced by immunoSEQ multiplex PCR, and TCRdb holds only the in-frame ones, with some missing. The sample lists 1.5 million to 2.5 million clones, around 96% occurring once. Sequencing input: naive CD8+ T cells sorted from blood. These receptors were obtained from a man aged 18 to 30 in good health.

The J gene is TRBJ2-7, the V gene TRBV28; the match to TRBD1 covers 11 bases. This CDR3 region has 13 residues. Germline CDR1 is MDHEN and CDR2 is SYDVKM. The junction had 2 bases not matched to a gene; V was cut back by 5 bases and J by 5 bases. The CDR3 region is CASSEGQGDEQYF. The CDR3 DNA reads as TGTGCCAGCAGTGAGGGACAGGGGGACGAGCAGTACTTC.

The CDR3 sequence: CASSPLEAGELFF. In DNA form, the CDR3 reads TGTGCCAGCAGCCCTCTGGAGGCCGGGGAGCTGTTTTTT. J is TRBJ2-2 and V is TRBV6-6, with D possibly matching TRBD2 (5 bases). Germline V gene sequence: CDR1 MNHNY, CDR2 SVGAGI (reference sequence). This CDR3 region has 13 residues. V was shortened by 6 bases and J by 6 bases, with 11 bases between the two germline ends.

J is TRBJ2-1 and V is TRBV4-3; 9 positions agree with TRBD2. CDR1 and CDR2 from the germline V gene are LGHNA and YSLEER. The V and J ends lost 0 bases and 8 bases, in that order; junction bases with no gene match: 11. The CDR3 is 17 residues long. The CDR3 region is CASSQEPGREGYDEQFF. DNA for the CDR3: TGCGCCAGCAGCCAAGAGCCCGGGCGGGAGGGTTATGATGAGCAGTTCTTC.

V and J are TRBV5-4 and TRBJ1-1, with 9 bases matching TRBD1. The CDR3 runs 16 residues. V was clipped by 4 bases and J by 4 bases; unmatched bases: 11. Germline loops: CDR1 SGHNT, CDR2 YYREEE (reference sequence). The chain's CDR3 is CASSPRTGEVGTEAFF. The CDR3 nucleotides are TGTGCCAGCAGCCCACGGACAGGGGAAGTGGGCACTGAAGCTTTCTTT.

Of note for this clone: This sample includes further DNA sequences coding for the same CDR3. The rearrangement uses TRBV6-6 and TRBJ2-7, with D uncertain. Germline CDR1 is MNHNY and CDR2 is SVGAGI (reference sequence). The CDR3 runs to 13 residues. The ends were cut back, 0 bases at V and 3 bases at J, with 6 bases in the middle. As DNA, the CDR3 is TGTGCCAGCAGTTACTCTCTCGACTACGAGCAGTACTTC. It yields the protein CASSYSLDYEQYF.

The rearrangement links TRBV4-1 to TRBJ2-7; tentatively, D is TRBD2 (5 bases). The CDR3 runs to 16 residues. With 3 bases removed from V and 0 bases from J, the gap between germline ends came to 15 bases. Germline CDR1 reads MGHRA; CDR2 reads YSYEKL. This chain's CDR3 is CASSQLASPSSYEQYF. CDR3 in DNA: TGCGCCAGCAGCCAGCTAGCTTCTCCGAGCTCCTACGAGCAGTACTTC.